These 24 T cell receptor beta chains were all obtained from the same sample, sequenced in a study of OX40 agonist ivuxolimab in advanced cancers. Assay used: immunoSEQ multiplex PCR; TCRdb lists only in-frame clones, some missing. The sample shows about 31,000 clones, approximately 86% of them seen only once. The sequencing here drew on CD4+ or CD8+ T cells sorted from blood, taken in a trial of the OX40 agonist ivuxolimab. These receptors were obtained from an adult with an advanced solid tumor such as melanoma, head and neck, liver or kidney cancer.

This clone was found once. The DNA of the CDR3 is TGTGCCAGCAGTGTTTGGACAGGGACGGGTGGCTACACCTTC. This sequence encodes CASSVWTGTGGYTF. This chain joins TRBV2 and TRBJ1-2; 8 positions match TRBD1. V lost 4 bases to trimming and J lost 7 bases; unmatched junction nucleotides: 8. The CDR3 consists of 14 residues. Germline CDR1 SNHLY, CDR2 FYNNEI.

CDR3 in DNA: TGTGCCAGCACCCCAACTAGTGACAATGAGCAGTTCTTC. Protein: CASTPTSDNEQFF. This chain connects TRBV7-8 to TRBJ2-1, with a tentative D call TRBD2 (5 bases). Per the germline V gene, CDR1 is SGHVS and CDR2 is FQNEAQ. This CDR3 is 13 amino acids long. V was cut by 7 bases and J by 5 bases, with 12 bases left in between.

The V and J genes are TRBV9 and TRBJ1-1, with D possibly being TRBD1 (6 bases). Germline V gives CDR1 SGDLS, CDR2 YYNGEE. The CDR3 extends over 13 amino acids. V gave up 3 bases and J gave up 1 base, with 7 bases separating them. CDR3 sequence: CASSAQGNTEAFF. The CDR3 region has the DNA TGTGCCAGCAGCGCACAGGGGAACACTGAAGCTTTCTTT.

V and J are TRBV6-5 and TRBJ2-3; D is undetermined. The CDR3 has 14 amino acids. Germline lookup yields CDR1 MNHEY and CDR2 SVGAGI. V lost 7 bases to trimming and J lost 4 bases, with 15 bases between them. The DNA of the CDR3 is TGTGCCAGCACCTTACTTGGTCGCGCAGATACGCAGTATTTT. Its translation: CASTLLGRADTQYF.

The V and J genes are TRBV9 and TRBJ2-2, with TRBD1 matching 11 bases. The CDR3 loop spans 16 amino acids. The junction had 5 bases not matched to a gene; V was cut back by 3 bases and J by 4 bases. Germline V CDR1 and CDR2: SGDLS, YYNGEE. CDR3 residues: CASSDPGQGVTGELFF. The CDR3 DNA sequence: TGTGCCAGCAGCGATCCGGGACAGGGGGTCACCGGGGAGCTGTTTTTT.

This chain uses TRBV5-6 with TRBJ2-5; D assignment may be TRBD1 or TRBD2 (6 bases each). This CDR3 region has 15 residues. CDR1 is SGHDT, CDR2 YYEEEE, per germline. V was trimmed by 1 base and J by 4 bases, leaving 14 bases between them. Written as DNA, the CDR3 is TGTGCCAGCAGCTTGTCATGGGGGGCTGGAGAGACCCAGTACTTC. It specifies CASSLSWGAGETQYF.

The chain's CDR3 is CASSQDSGGGFNSPLHF. The CDR3 nucleotides are TGCGCCAGCAGCCAAGATTCCGGAGGGGGGTTTAATTCACCCCTCCACTTT. The chain employs TRBV4-1 and TRBJ1-6; D is possibly TRBD1 (6 bases). CDR3 length equals 17 residues. Germline V gives CDR1 MGHRA, CDR2 YSYEKL. V was pared by 0 bases and J by 6 bases, with 15 bases between.

The genes are TRBV27 and TRBJ2-3; no clear D gene. Between the trimmed V and J ends, which lost 5 bases and 1 base, there was a span of 10 bases. Germline lookup yields CDR1 MNHEY and CDR2 SMNVEV (reference sequence). CDR3 length: 14 amino acids. The DNA of the CDR3 is TGTGCCAGCAGTCCTTTTCAGGGCACAGATACGCAGTATTTT. Encoded protein: CASSPFQGTDTQYF.

The chain employs TRBV29-1 and TRBJ2-3, with D possibly TRBD2 on 5 matching bases. The V end lost 3 bases, the J end lost 1 base, and 11 bases lay between the germline ends. This CDR3 spans 14 amino acids. CDR1 is SQVTM and CDR2 is ANQGSEA in the germline V gene. The CDR3 sequence is CSVDVARRTDTQYF. As DNA, the CDR3 is TGCAGCGTTGACGTAGCGAGACGCACAGATACGCAGTATTTT.

This clone has a handful of counts. The chain joins TRBV11-3 to TRBJ1-1; the D is unclear. This CDR3 contains 13 residues. Trimming stripped 3 bases from V and 7 bases from J, with 12 bases between. Germline V lookup: CDR1 SGHNT, CDR2 YENEEA. As DNA, the CDR3 is TGTGCCAGCAGCTTTAGGGCGGGTAATGAAGCTTTCTTT. Its protein product is CASSFRAGNEAFF.

The genes are TRBV5-4 and TRBJ2-1; D is perhaps TRBD1 or TRBD2 (5 bases each). Germline CDR1 is SGHNT and CDR2 is YYREEE (reference sequence). Trimming cost V 0 bases and J 10 bases, with 14 bases left between them. The CDR3 has 14 amino acids. The DNA for the CDR3 is TGTGCCAGCAGCTTGGGAGGGGACCCCAAGGAGCAGTTCTTC. Protein product: CASSLGGDPKEQFF.

The V call is TRBV6-1, the J call TRBJ1-5; 9 positions agree with TRBD1. Looked up from germline, CDR1 is MNHNS and CDR2 is SASEGT. The CDR3 covers 21 residues. Germline trimming cut 1 base from V and 6 bases from J; bases unmatched to any gene: 22. The CDR3 loop reads CASSEGFVGTGSWSAGQPQHF. As DNA, the CDR3 is TGTGCCAGCAGTGAAGGTTTCGTAGGGACAGGGTCATGGAGTGCAGGTCAGCCCCAGCATTTT.

V and J are TRBV2 and TRBJ2-7; TRBD2 matches at 9 bases. Unmatched junction bases numbered 7, after V lost 3 bases and J lost 4 bases. This CDR3 has 15 residues. CDR1 SNHLY and CDR2 FYNNEI come from the germline V gene. Here the CDR3 DNA reads TGTGCCAGCAGTGATAGCGGGAGCTCCTTGTACGAGCAGTACTTC. It specifies CASSDSGSSLYEQYF.

The CDR3 sequence: CASSLVGRQQETQYF. In nucleotides, the CDR3 is TGCGCCAGCAGCTTAGTAGGGAGGCAACAAGAGACCCAGTACTTC. This chain connects TRBV5-1 to TRBJ2-5; tentatively, D is TRBD2 (6 bases). V dropped 2 bases and J dropped 2 bases, with 13 bases sitting between them. CDR1 is SGHRS, CDR2 YFSETQ, per germline. The CDR3 covers 15 residues.

This chain uses TRBV19 with TRBJ1-4; no clear D. Germline assignment: CDR1 LNHDA and CDR2 SQIVND (reference sequence). V was shortened by 5 bases and J by 7 bases, with 26 bases between the two germline ends. The CDR3 has 18 amino acids. CDR3 in amino acids: CASSPSVSVWSVGEKLFF. The CDR3 region has the DNA TGTGCCAGTAGTCCCAGCGTGAGTGTTTGGTCCGTGGGTGAAAAACTGTTTTTT.

In DNA, the CDR3 is TGTGCCAGCAGCGTCACGGACTCTTCCCCTAGCAATCAGCCCCAGCATTTT. Protein sequence: CASSVTDSSPSNQPQHF. The chain joins TRBV9 to TRBJ1-5; the D is unclear. This CDR3 has 17 residues. CDR1 is SGDLS and CDR2 is YYNGEE in the germline V gene. The V and J ends lost 2 bases and 0 bases respectively, with 15 bases between them.

The chain recombines TRBV10-3 with TRBJ2-7; TRBD1 matches 7 bases. Germline lookup yields CDR1 ENHRY and CDR2 SYGVKD. This CDR3 is built from 16 residues. V trimming: 3 bases; J trimming: 2 bases; junction bases outside the gene matches: 10. The CDR3 here is CAISDGTDTLTYEQYF. The DNA for the CDR3 is TGTGCCATCAGTGATGGGACAGACACCCTAACCTACGAGCAGTACTTC.

The CDR3 nucleotides are TGTGCCAGCAGTTTTTCCGTCAACACTGAAGCTTTCTTT. Its protein product is CASSFSVNTEAFF. The chain uses TRBV27 and TRBJ1-1; D gene ambiguous. Trimming pared 3 bases from V and 2 bases from J, leaving 7 bases between. Germline CDR1 MNHEY, CDR2 SMNVEV (reference sequence). The length of the CDR3 is 13 residues.

The chain employs TRBV5-6 and TRBJ2-7; 11 bases are a match to TRBD1. Trimming at V came to 4 bases and at J to 6 bases, leaving 9 bases not matched to a gene. The CDR3 loop spans 15 amino acids. Germline-derived CDR1 and CDR2 are SGHDT and YYEEEE. The CDR3 DNA reads as TGTGCCAGCAGCACCGGACAGGGGGCATGGGGCGAGCAGTACTTC. The encoded protein is CASSTGQGAWGEQYF.

V gene TRBV29-1 combines with J gene TRBJ2-7; no firm D call. V lost 1 base to trimming and J lost 2 bases, with 9 bases between them. Germline V lookup: CDR1 SQVTM, CDR2 ANQGSEA. CDR3 size: 13 residues. CDR3 sequence: CSVEVSRAYEQYF. The CDR3 region has the DNA TGCAGCGTTGAAGTGAGCAGAGCCTACGAGCAGTACTTC.

This clone came up once. The chain recombines TRBV6-6 with TRBJ1-1, with 7 nucleotides matching TRBD1. The CDR3 covers 12 residues. The junction had 9 bases not matched to a gene; V was cut back by 7 bases and J by 10 bases. Germline CDR1 reads MNHNY; CDR2 reads SVGAGI (reference sequence). The CDR3 region has the DNA TGTGCCAGCACTCATAGACAGGGCTCAGCTTTCTTT. Its translation: CASTHRQGSAFF.

The rearrangement joins TRBV5-1 to TRBJ2-2, with no clear D. V lost 2 bases to trimming and J lost 6 bases, with 20 bases between them. The CDR3 extends over 17 amino acids. CDR1 SGHRS and CDR2 YFSETQ come from the germline V gene. CDR3 amino acids: CASSFPLLGPTPGELFF. CDR3 in DNA: TGCGCCAGCAGCTTTCCCCTTCTAGGTCCCACACCCGGGGAGCTGTTTTTT.

The chain couples TRBV27 to TRBJ2-2; TRBD2 aligns across 15 bases. The CDR3 covers 16 residues. Germline CDR1 is MNHEY and CDR2 is SMNVEV (reference sequence). J lost 5 bases, V lost 4 bases, and 2 bases had no gene match. The CDR3: CASSSGLAGGTGELFF. In DNA, the CDR3 is TGTGCCAGCAGTTCGGGACTAGCGGGAGGAACCGGGGAGCTGTTTTTT.

V and J are TRBV4-3 and TRBJ2-7, with 10 bases matching TRBD2. The ends lost 4 bases at V and 2 bases at J; junction bases unmatched: 2. CDR1 is LGHNA and CDR2 is YSLEER in the germline V gene. The CDR3 consists of 14 residues. CDR3 protein: CASSPSGSPYEQYF. In DNA, the CDR3 is TGCGCCAGCAGCCCTAGCGGGAGCCCCTACGAGCAGTACTTC.